Sequencing of this TCR beta chain was carried out in a study of cytomegalovirus exposure and HLA in healthy donors. Whole-study results and caveats: In a later analysis, HLA-C alleles had the fewest associated TCRs, DRB1 alleles the most.

With respect to this clone: Its antigen is unidentified.

Both 60 Vbeta primers and 13 Jbeta primers went into the PCR. Profiled with immunoSEQ multiplex PCR; TCRdb holds only in-frame clones, not every one. Altogether about 150,000 clones are present, around 83% being singletons, with the ten largest covering 5% to 7.5%. Trimming left V 4 bases short and J 0 bases short, with 13 bases between. The CDR3 totals 16 residues. CDR1 MDHEN and CDR2 SYDVKM come from the germline V gene. This receptor was identified in a man aged 50 to 60 in good health and CMV-seropositive. The sample was PBMCs. This chain connects TRBV28 to TRBJ1-3, with no clear D. CDR3 in amino acids: CASSYLDSGSGNTIYF. In DNA, the CDR3 is TGTGCCAGCAGTTACCTAGACTCCGGCTCTGGAAACACCATATATTTT.